This T cell receptor (beta chain) originates from a study of T cells in Graves' hyperthyroidism and ophthalmopathy. Amplified TCR beta CDR3 regions derived from RNA transcripts. First-round RT-PCR targeting the TCR CDR3 was performed with the HTBI primer set. Each CDR3 protein is one row after TCRdb ran MiXCR on the multiplex PCR reads. In the table there are some 320,000 distinct CDR3 sequences, approximately 14% of which are singletons. For the diagnoses, clinical symptoms, serum thyroxine and TRAb, thyroid ultrasound and orbital computed tomography were used. PBMCs were collected from a roughly 9.7 ml volume of fresh peripheral blood. Trimming stripped 10 bases from V and 1 base from J, with 13 bases between. Germline lookup yields CDR1 ENHRY and CDR2 SYGVKD. This CDR3 is 13 amino acids long. This clonotype has a count of ten or more.

The source material was blood. The receptor's source is a middle-aged woman with Graves' ophthalmopathy. The chain joins TRBV10-3 to TRBJ1-1, with TRBD1 as a possible D gene (5 bases). The CDR3 spells CATRDGGNTEAFF. CDR3 nucleotide sequence: TGTGCCACGCGGGACGGCGGGAACACTGAAGCTTTCTTT.